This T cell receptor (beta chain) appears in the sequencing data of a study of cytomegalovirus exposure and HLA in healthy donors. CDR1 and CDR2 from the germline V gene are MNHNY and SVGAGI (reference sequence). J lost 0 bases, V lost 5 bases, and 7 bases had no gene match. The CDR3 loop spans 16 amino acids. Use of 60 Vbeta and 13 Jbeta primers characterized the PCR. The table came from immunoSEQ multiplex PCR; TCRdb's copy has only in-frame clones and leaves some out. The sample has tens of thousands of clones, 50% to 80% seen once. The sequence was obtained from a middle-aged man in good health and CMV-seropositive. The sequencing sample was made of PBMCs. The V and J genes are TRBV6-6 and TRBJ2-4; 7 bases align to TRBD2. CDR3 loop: CASSKRGELAKNIQYF. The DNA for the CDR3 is TGTGCCAGCAGTAAACGGGGGGAACTAGCCAAAAACATTCAGTACTTC.